This passage covers 31 T cell receptor beta chains from one sample sequenced in a study of blood T cell repertoires in COVID-19. Only in-frame clones appear in the TCRdb table, and some are missing; sequencing was by immunoSEQ multiplex PCR. The sample yields roughly 200,000 clones, 86% seen once. Material: PBMCs or T cells enriched from blood (not recorded which). These TCRs come from a woman aged 40 to 50 with acute COVID-19.

This chain connects TRBV19 to TRBJ2-3; TRBD1 agrees at 8 bases. This CDR3 has 17 amino acids. In germline, CDR1 is LNHDA, CDR2 SQIVND (reference sequence). The V gene end was trimmed by 0 bases and the J gene end by 6 bases; junction bases not matched to a gene: 11. The CDR3 nucleotides are TGTGCCAGTAGTATAGATTCGGCAGGGGGCCCTCGGGATACGCAGTATTTT. It is translated as CASSIDSAGGPRDTQYF.

V usage is TRBV9 and J usage is TRBJ1-4, with a possible D match to TRBD1 (5 bases). Germline V gene data show CDR1 as SGDLS and CDR2 as YYNGEE. The CDR3 sequence is 17 residues long. V was pared by 3 bases and J by 0 bases, with 15 bases between. CDR3 sequence: CASSAGLGSATNEKLFF. CDR3 DNA: TGTGCCAGCAGCGCGGGACTGGGGTCTGCAACTAATGAAAAACTGTTTTTT. Full variable domain (rest looked up from reference TRBV9 and TRBJ1-4): DSGVTQTPKHLITATGQRVTLRCSPRSGDLSVYWYQQSLDQGLQFLIQYYNGEERAKGNILERFSAQQFPDLHSELNLSSLELGDSALYFCASSAGLGSATNEKLFFGSGTQLSVL.

This clone was observed many times. The chain has TRBV3-1 (or the pseudogene TRBV3-2) and TRBJ1-1; 10 positions match TRBD1. V lost 6 bases to trimming and J lost 5 bases; unmatched junction nucleotides: 3. CDR3 length: 13 amino acids. Germline assignment: CDR1 LGHDT and CDR2 YNNKEL (reference sequence). DNA for the CDR3: TGTGCCAGCAGACCGGGACAGGGGACTGAAGCTTTCTTT. Its protein product is CASRPGQGTEAFF.

The rearrangement joins TRBV7-9 to TRBJ1-2, with D possibly TRBD1 on 5 matching bases. V shed 6 bases and J shed 6 bases, with 14 bases lying between them. The CDR3 is 13 amino acids. The germline V gene has CDR1 SEHNR and CDR2 FQNEAQ (reference sequence). The CDR3 sequence: CASSLGGVHGYTF. CDR3 bases: TGTGCCAGCAGTCTGGGAGGGGTCCATGGCTACACCTTC.

This clone occurred once. The chain links TRBV4-1 to TRBJ1-5; D possibly corresponds to TRBD1 (6 bases). The CDR3 extends over 14 amino acids. Looked up from germline, CDR1 is MGHRA and CDR2 is YSYEKL. The V end lost 0 bases, the J end lost 5 bases, and 8 bases lay between the germline ends. CDR3 in amino acids: CASSQEQGDQPQHF. The CDR3, as DNA: TGCGCCAGCAGCCAAGAACAGGGTGATCAGCCCCAGCATTTT.

V gene TRBV24-1 combines with J gene TRBJ2-1; 10 nucleotides agree with TRBD1. Germline CDR1 is KGHDR and CDR2 is SFDVKD. With V trimmed by 4 bases and J by 8 bases, 7 bases remained unmatched. This CDR3 contains 15 residues. CDR3 region: CATSDPGQGNDEQFF. The CDR3 DNA reads TGTGCCACCAGTGACCCGGGACAGGGGAATGATGAGCAGTTCTTC.

The chain recombines TRBV19 with TRBJ1-1, with 8 positions matching TRBD1. The V gene end was trimmed by 10 bases and the J gene end by 5 bases; junction bases not matched to a gene: 27. The CDR3 is 19 residues long. The germline CDR1 and CDR2 sequences are LNHDA and SQIVND (reference sequence). CDR3 nucleotide sequence: TGTGCCACCAAAGGGCGCCGAACCGGACAGGGAGACTTGGGGACTGAAGCTTTCTTT. Protein product: CATKGRRTGQGDLGTEAFF.

The V and J genes are TRBV5-1 and TRBJ1-1; TRBD1 agrees at 7 bases. The CDR3 extends over 13 amino acids. The germline CDR1 and CDR2 sequences are SGHRS and YFSETQ. V trimming: 5 bases; J trimming: 4 bases; junction bases outside the gene matches: 5. The CDR3 sequence is CASRVNRGTEAFF. CDR3 bases: TGCGCCAGCAGAGTGAACAGGGGCACTGAAGCTTTCTTT.

The rearrangement links TRBV19 to TRBJ2-1, with TRBD2 matching over 9 bases. The germline CDR1 and CDR2 sequences are LNHDA and SQIVND (reference sequence). V shed 11 bases and J 9 bases; nucleotides not matched to a gene: 23. CDR3 length: 17 residues. The CDR3 loop reads CARGGAAGGPPRGEQFF. For the CDR3, the DNA is TGTGCCCGCGGGGGGGCTGCCGGGGGGCCCCCGCGAGGTGAGCAGTTCTTC.

The chain has TRBV18 and TRBJ1-1; D is ambiguous. The V gene's germline CDR1 is KGHSH and CDR2 LQKENI. This CDR3 comprises 15 residues. V lost 0 bases, J lost 5 bases, and 13 bases lay in between. The DNA of the CDR3 is TGTGCCAGCTCACCACCGAGCAAACCGGGGACTGAAGCTTTCTTT. It translates to CASSPPSKPGTEAFF.

The chain has TRBV6-5 and TRBJ1-6; TRBD1 might be the D (6 bases). V lost 5 bases and J lost 7, with 12 bases in between. CDR3 length equals 14 residues. Germline assignment: CDR1 MNHEY and CDR2 SVGAGI. CDR3 in amino acids: CASSQQGGNSPLHF. The DNA of the CDR3 is TGTGCCAGCAGTCAACAGGGTGGGAATTCACCCCTCCACTTT.

V is TRBV19 and J is TRBJ2-1, with D possibly TRBD2 on 5 matching bases. This CDR3 contains 15 residues. CDR1 is LNHDA and CDR2 is SQIVND in the germline V gene (reference sequence). Trimming removed 6 bases from V and 10 bases from J, with 22 bases in between. Written as DNA, the CDR3 is TGTGCCAGTAGGAATAAACGCGAGCGAGCGGTCGAGCAGTTCTTC. Residues: CASRNKRERAVEQFF.

This clone turned up a few times. The V call is TRBV2, the J call TRBJ2-2; 11 bases map to TRBD1. Germline V gene sequence: CDR1 SNHLY, CDR2 FYNNEI. CDR3 length: 14 amino acids. V gave up 8 bases and J gave up 5 bases; unmatched junction bases: 4. The CDR3 here is CASGTGGGTGELFF. In nucleotides, the CDR3 is TGTGCCAGCGGGACAGGGGGTGGGACCGGGGAGCTGTTTTTT.

This clone showed up just a few times. The chain has TRBV19 and TRBJ2-1; tentatively, D is TRBD2 (6 bases). The CDR3 spans 16 residues. CDR1 is LNHDA, CDR2 SQIVND, per germline (reference sequence). V was trimmed by 3 bases and J by 4 bases, leaving 16 bases between them. Here the CDR3 DNA reads TGTGCCAGTAGTATTCGGCTAGCGTTTCCTTACAATGAGCAGTTCTTC. It codes for CASSIRLAFPYNEQFF.

A remark on this clone: Other nucleotide sequences in the sample specify the same CDR3. V usage is TRBV12-3 or TRBV12-4 and J usage is TRBJ1-1; D is uncertain. The CDR3 runs to 12 residues. The V gene lost 6 bases and the J gene lost 5 bases, with 10 bases spanning the gap. The CDR3 reads CASSSGGTEAFF. The CDR3 DNA is TGTGCCAGCAGCTCTGGAGGGACTGAAGCTTTCTTT.

The chain is built from TRBV6-6 and TRBJ1-5; D might be TRBD1 (5 bases). Germline loops: CDR1 MNHNY, CDR2 SVGAGI (reference sequence). This CDR3 spans 14 amino acids. V was cut by 1 base and J by 6 bases, with 10 bases left in between. Here the CDR3 reads CASSYWTGGQPQHF. For the CDR3, the DNA is TGTGCCAGCAGTTACTGGACGGGGGGTCAGCCCCAGCATTTT.

The rearrangement uses TRBV19 and TRBJ1-6; the D is unclear. V was pared by 4 bases and J by 10 bases, with 17 bases between. Germline CDR1 and CDR2: LNHDA and SQIVND (reference sequence). The length of the CDR3 is 15 residues. Here the CDR3 reads CASSTLRTGGSPLHF. DNA of the CDR3: TGTGCCAGTAGTACCCTACGCACGGGAGGCTCACCCCTCCACTTT.

CDR3 nucleotides: TGTGCTAGTGGTTTGGTGCGACTGGGACAGGGCGGAACTGAAGCTTTCTTT. Amino acids: CASGLVRLGQGGTEAFF. V is TRBV12-5 and J is TRBJ1-1, with 9 bases aligning to TRBD1. CDR3 length: 17 amino acids. Per the germline V gene, CDR1 is LGHNT and CDR2 is FRNRAP. Trimming took 0 bases from V and 5 from J; bases not matched to a gene: 10.

The chain has TRBV10-3 and TRBJ1-3, with 9 positions matching TRBD1. Germline V gene sequence: CDR1 ENHRY, CDR2 SYGVKD. J gave up 4 bases and V 4 bases, and 8 bases lay outside the gene matches. This CDR3 has 16 residues. The CDR3 sequence is CAISATQGAQGNTIYF. CDR3 DNA sequence: TGTGCCATCAGTGCGACACAGGGGGCGCAGGGAAACACCATATATTTT.

J is TRBJ2-7 and V is TRBV29-1; maybe TRBD1 (6 bases). Trimming took off 0 bases at V and 7 bases at J, with 16 bases between the two ends. The germline V gene encodes CDR1 SQVTM and CDR2 ANQGSEA. The CDR3 is 14 residues long. The CDR3 DNA follows: TGCAGCGTTGAAGAAACAGGGCCCCTTAGGGAGCAGTACGTC. Residues: CSVEETGPLREQYV.

The V call is TRBV5-1, the J call TRBJ2-1, with 12 bases aligning to TRBD2. The CDR3 is 16 residues long. Germline V gene data show CDR1 as SGHRS and CDR2 as YFSETQ. The junction had 12 bases not matched to a gene; V was cut back by 4 bases and J by 10 bases. CDR3 sequence (DNA): TGCGCCAGCAGCCCGCCCCTAGCGGGGGGGCAGTGGGAGCAGTTCTTC. This gives the protein CASSPPLAGGQWEQFF.

The chain links TRBV23-1 to TRBJ1-6; perhaps TRBD1 as D (5 bases). Being an ORF, TRBV23-1 has a function that is uncertain. Trimming cost V 5 bases and J 5 bases, with 13 bases left between them. CDR3 size: 15 residues. The CDR3 sequence is CASSGGVSNNSPLHF. CDR3 bases: TGCGCCAGCAGTGGAGGGGTTTCCAATAATTCACCCCTCCACTTT.

In regard to this clone: The germline gene is not matched at one end of the junction; a read error may be the cause. The chain combines TRBV10-2 with TRBJ1-5, with a tentative D call TRBD1 (5 bases). The V gene's germline CDR1 is WSHSY and CDR2 SAAADI. There are 12 residues in the CDR3. CDR3 protein: CASSGGNQPQHF. The CDR3 DNA is TGCGCCAGCAGTGGGGGCAATCAGCCTCAGCATTTT.

The rearrangement uses TRBV5-1 and TRBJ1-1; D possibly corresponds to TRBD1 (6 bases). The germline V gene has CDR1 SGHRS and CDR2 YFSETQ. Between the trimmed V and J ends, which lost 8 bases and 1 base, there was a span of 18 bases. This CDR3 is built from 15 residues. CDR3 bases: TGCGCCAGTCGGGAGGGGGGCGCAGGGAACACTGAAGCTTTCTTT. The encoded protein is CASREGGAGNTEAFF.

The genes are TRBV3-1 (or the pseudogene TRBV3-2) and TRBJ2-2; 7 positions match TRBD2. The germline V gene has CDR1 LGHDT and CDR2 YNNKEL (reference sequence). Unmatched junction bases numbered 10, after V lost 8 bases and J lost 4 bases. The CDR3 spans 15 residues. The CDR3 reads CASLRLAGATGELFF. The CDR3 bases are TGTGCCAGCCTCAGACTAGCCGGGGCCACCGGGGAGCTGTTTTTT.

In its sample, this clone was seen once. The chain carries TRBV2 and TRBJ1-2; D is unresolved. Trimming shortened V by 3 bases and J by 1 base, and 15 bases separated the two germline ends. CDR1 SNHLY and CDR2 FYNNEI come from the germline V gene. The CDR3 loop spans 16 amino acids. In DNA, the CDR3 is TGTGCCAGCAGTGATCCGCCCTTACAGATTAACTATGGCTACACCTTC. This codes for CASSDPPLQINYGYTF. The complete variable domain, with remaining parts taken from reference TRBV2 and TRBJ1-2, reads EPEVTQTPSHQVTQMGQEVILRCVPISNHLYFYWYRQILGQKVEFLVSFYNNEISEKSEIFDDQFSVERPDGSNFTLKIRSTKLEDSAMYFCASSDPPLQINYGYTFGSGTRLTVV.

This CDR3 reads CASSLGTGHTF. The CDR3 bases are TGTGCCAGCAGTTTAGGGACAGGACACACCTTC. The chain has TRBV12-3 or TRBV12-4 and TRBJ1-2; TRBD1 aligns across 7 bases. This CDR3 spans 11 amino acids. V lost 1 base and J lost 12; bases outside the gene matches: 2.

The DNA of the CDR3 is TGTGCCAGCAGCTTTTTTTCCGGGACAGGGGAGGAGAACGAGCAGTACGTC. Its translation is CASSFFSGTGEENEQYV. The rearrangement links TRBV5-8 to TRBJ2-7; 10 nucleotides match TRBD1. The J segment lost 5 bases and the V segment lost 2 bases, leaving 13 bases of the junction unmatched. The CDR3 is 17 residues long. Germline V gene sequence: CDR1 SGHTS, CDR2 YDEGEE.

The J gene is TRBJ2-1, the V gene TRBV7-3, with TRBD1 identical over 10 bases. Germline-derived CDR1 and CDR2 are SGHTA and FQGTGA. The CDR3 contains 16 residues. The junction had 7 bases not matched to a gene; V was cut back by 5 bases and J by 3 bases. The CDR3 nucleotides are TGTGCCAGCAGCCCACCCGGGACAGGGGACTACAATGAGCAGTTCTTC. It translates to CASSPPGTGDYNEQFF.

The rearrangement uses TRBV18 and TRBJ2-3, with 12 positions matching TRBD2. V dropped 5 bases and J dropped 0; count of bases not matched to a gene: 6. The germline CDR1 and CDR2 sequences are KGHSH and LQKENI. The CDR3 length is 17 residues. The CDR3 sequence is CASSVGLAGTSTDTQYF. CDR3 nucleotides: TGTGCCAGCTCAGTCGGACTAGCGGGGACTAGCACAGATACGCAGTATTTT.

The V call is TRBV6-2 or TRBV6-3, the J call TRBJ2-3; tentatively, D is TRBD2 (7 bases). The CDR3 has 15 amino acids. Germline CDR1 reads MNHEY; CDR2 reads SVGEGT. Between the trimmed V and J ends, which lost 5 bases and 3 bases, there was a span of 15 bases. For the CDR3, the DNA is TGTGCCAGCAGTCTTGTTGGGGGGGCGACAGATACGCAGTATTTT. It codes for CASSLVGGATDTQYF.